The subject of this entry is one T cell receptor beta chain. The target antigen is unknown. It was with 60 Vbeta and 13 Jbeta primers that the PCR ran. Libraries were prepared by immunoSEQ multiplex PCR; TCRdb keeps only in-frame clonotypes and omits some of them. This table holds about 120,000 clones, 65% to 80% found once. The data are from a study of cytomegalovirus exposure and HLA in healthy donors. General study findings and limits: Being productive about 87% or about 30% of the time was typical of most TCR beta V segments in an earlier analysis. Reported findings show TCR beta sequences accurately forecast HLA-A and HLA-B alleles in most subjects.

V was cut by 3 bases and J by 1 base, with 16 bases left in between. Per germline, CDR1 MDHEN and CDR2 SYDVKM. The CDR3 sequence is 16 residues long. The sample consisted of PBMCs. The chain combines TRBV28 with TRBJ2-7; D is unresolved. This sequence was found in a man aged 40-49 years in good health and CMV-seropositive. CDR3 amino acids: CASSFPTARSSYEQYF. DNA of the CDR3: TGTGCCAGCAGTTTCCCTACCGCCCGGTCGTCCTACGAGCAGTACTTC.